Sequencing of this T cell receptor (beta chain) was carried out in a study of graft-versus-host responses after intestinal transplantation. Here immunoSEQ multiplex PCR was the method, and the copy in TCRdb shows in-frame clones only, minus some. The repertoire holds 9,500 to 15,000 clones, with approximately 35% as singletons. The germline gives CDR1 MNHEY, CDR2 SMNVEV (reference sequence). V dropped 1 base and J dropped 4; count of bases not matched to a gene: 7. The CDR3 has 16 residues. Study-wide points: The recipient marrow held GvH clones, and some of them showed up first in ileum or blood.

Responders labeled with CFSE (around 200,000) were plated with around 200,000 irradiated, violet-dye-labeled stimulators. Sorted after the reaction were proliferating CFSE-low CD3+CD4+ and CD3+CD8+ responders. The sequences come from alloreactive CD8+ T cells from a mixed lymphocyte reaction culture, collected before intestinal transplant. The sample's subset: CFSE-low proliferating T cells sorted from approximately 6-day pre-transplant mixed lymphocyte reaction (GvH or HvG direction). This TCR was sampled from a human patient who received an intestinal transplant. The chain recombines TRBV27 with TRBJ2-5, with 9 bases that match TRBD2. The CDR3, as DNA: TGTGCCAGCAGTTTATTGCGGACTAGCGAAATAGAGACCCAGTACTTC. Translation: CASSLLRTSEIETQYF.